Shown below are 20 T cell receptor beta chains from a single sample sequenced in a study of CD8 T cell repertoires and HIV-1 epitope variants (dated by TCRdb to the early 2020s). These receptors lack a known antigen. Libraries were made using the immunoSEQ multiplex PCR assay. TCRdb holds this immuneACCESS table with in-frame rearrangements only. Some clones are missing; in checked studies, unresolved V genes explain under half, and the rest has no known cause. The sample records some 1,900 clones, over 65% of which are singletons. Over 40% of the sample is held by the ten biggest clonotypes. Source material: cultured CD8+ T cells derived from PBMCs. Every receptor here comes from a male donor with HIV.

This clone was counted between two and nine times. This chain uses TRBV28 with TRBJ1-1; D gene ambiguous. V was pared by 6 bases and J by 1 base, with 9 bases between. This CDR3 has 13 amino acids. CDR1 MDHEN and CDR2 SYDVKM come from the germline V gene. CDR3 amino acids: CASRIKPNTEAFF. The CDR3 coding sequence is TGTGCCAGCAGAATCAAACCGAACACTGAAGCTTTCTTT.

This chain uses TRBV2 with TRBJ2-7; D gene uncertain. This CDR3 has 11 residues. The V end lost 3 bases, the J end lost 2 bases, and 2 bases lay between the germline ends. Germline V gene sequence: CDR1 SNHLY, CDR2 FYNNEI. Here the CDR3 DNA reads TGTGCCAGCAGTGACACCTACGAGCAGTACTTC. It specifies CASSDTYEQYF.

The rearrangement links TRBV5-1 to TRBJ1-2; the D is unclear. CDR3 length equals 14 residues. In germline, CDR1 is SGHRS, CDR2 YFSETQ. The ends were cut back, 3 bases at V and 0 bases at J, with 9 bases in the middle. CDR3 amino acids: CASSSQETNYGYTF. As DNA, the CDR3 is TGCGCCAGCAGCTCGCAGGAGACTAACTATGGCTACACCTTC.

The V and J genes are TRBV7-9 and TRBJ2-1; D perhaps matches TRBD1 (5 bases). The CDR3 has 13 residues. CDR1 SEHNR and CDR2 FQNEAQ come from the germline V gene (reference sequence). V was shortened by 5 bases and J by 4 bases, with 9 bases between the two germline ends. CDR3 nucleotides: TGTGCCAGCAGCACCACAGGTTACAATGAGCAGTTCTTC. This gives the protein CASSTTGYNEQFF.

V usage is TRBV5-6 and J usage is TRBJ2-7; 8 bases line up with TRBD1. With 0 bases clipped from V and 0 bases from J, the junction kept 2 bases outside the gene matches. This CDR3 region has 15 residues. The V gene's germline CDR1 is SGHDT and CDR2 YYEEEE. In nucleotides, the CDR3 is TGTGCCAGCAGCTTGGGACAGGGGTCCTCCTACGAGCAGTACTTC. It codes for CASSLGQGSSYEQYF. Together with reference TRBV5-6 and TRBJ2-7, the CDR3 gives the full variable domain: DAGVTQSPTHLIKTRGQQVTLRCSPKSGHDTVSWYQQALGQGPQFIFQYYEEEERQRGNFPDRFSGHQFPNYSSELNVNALLLGDSALYLCASSLGQGSSYEQYFGPGTRLTVT.

The gene calls are TRBV5-6 and TRBJ2-7; 8 nucleotides match TRBD1. Germline CDR1 is SGHDT and CDR2 is YYEEEE. With 4 bases clipped from V and 2 bases from J, the junction kept 5 bases outside the gene matches. The CDR3 contains 14 residues. CDR3 sequence (DNA): TGTGCCAGCAGCCCCGGGACAGGTACCTACGAGCAGTACTTC. Translated: CASSPGTGTYEQYF.

J is TRBJ1-1 and V is TRBV4-3; D is ambiguous. The germline V gene has CDR1 LGHNA and CDR2 YSLEER. The CDR3 length is 15 residues. Trimming cost V 1 base and J 1 base, with 10 bases left between them. CDR3 in amino acids: CASSQGVISNTEAFF. DNA for the CDR3: TGCGCCAGCAGCCAAGGGGTTATCTCGAACACTGAAGCTTTCTTT.

This clone turned up a few times. This chain connects TRBV5-6 to TRBJ2-7; 8 bases match TRBD1. The CDR3 covers 13 residues. V was clipped by 2 bases and J by 3 bases; unmatched bases: 1. CDR1 is SGHDT, CDR2 YYEEEE, per germline. The CDR3 region has the DNA TGTGCCAGCAGCTTACAGGGGGACTACGAGCAGTACTTC. Its protein is CASSLQGDYEQYF.

The rearrangement links TRBV7-9 to TRBJ1-1; weak D call: TRBD1 (6 bases). CDR3 size: 15 residues. With 5 bases removed from V and 2 bases from J, the gap between germline ends came to 15 bases. CDR1 SEHNR and CDR2 FQNEAQ come from the germline V gene (reference sequence). The DNA for the CDR3 is TGTGCCAGCAGCCTAAGGGACATTACAAACACTGAAGCTTTCTTT. Amino acids: CASSLRDITNTEAFF. The variable domain in full, completed from reference TRBV7-9 and TRBJ1-1, reads DTGVSQNPRHKITKRGQNVTFRCDPISEHNRLYWYRQTLGQGPEFLTYFQNEAQLEKSRLLSDRFSAERPKGSFSTLEIQRTEQGDSAMYLCASSLRDITNTEAFFGQGTRLTVV.

This clone has only one observation. This sequence joins TRBV5-6 and TRBJ2-7; 8 nucleotides match TRBD2. The CDR3 runs 13 residues. Per germline, CDR1 SGHDT and CDR2 YYEEEE. J gave up 4 bases and V 4 bases, and 4 bases lay outside the gene matches. This CDR3 is CASSNGGVYEQYF. The CDR3 nucleotides read TGTGCCAGCAGCAACGGGGGGGTATACGAGCAGTACTTC.

A few counts support this clone. This chain uses TRBV19 with TRBJ1-1; unclear D gene. The CDR3 consists of 12 residues. CDR1 and CDR2 (germline): LNHDA, SQIVND (reference sequence). Trimming left V 6 bases short and J 1 base short, with 6 bases between. The CDR3 reads CASRYGNTEAFF. The CDR3 bases are TGTGCCAGTAGGTACGGGAACACTGAAGCTTTCTTT.

J is TRBJ2-5 and V is TRBV7-6; the match to TRBD1 covers 9 bases. This CDR3 is 15 amino acids long. CDR1 is SGHVS and CDR2 is FNYEAQ in the germline V gene. V gave up 3 bases and J gave up 1 base; unmatched junction bases: 3. CDR3 DNA sequence: TGTGCCAGCAGCTTTACAGGGGGCCTCCAAGAGACCCAGTACTTC. Protein sequence: CASSFTGGLQETQYF.

The J gene is TRBJ2-7, the V gene TRBV15, with 7 nucleotides matching TRBD1. V was pared by 1 base and J by 2 bases, with 2 bases of the junction left unmatched. This CDR3 is built from 14 residues. The V gene's germline CDR1 is LNHNV and CDR2 YYDKDF (reference sequence). Here the CDR3 reads CATSRVRGPYEQYF. CDR3 DNA sequence: TGTGCCACCAGCAGAGTTAGGGGGCCCTACGAGCAGTACTTC.

The chain is built from TRBV29-1 and TRBJ2-1, with D maybe TRBD2 (7 bases). CDR1 is SQVTM, CDR2 ANQGSEA, per germline. The CDR3 has 17 residues. Trimming removed 4 bases from V and 2 bases from J, with 21 bases in between. CDR3 loop: CSVVDPRQAGAYNEQFF. In DNA, the CDR3 is TGCAGCGTTGTGGACCCTCGACAGGCGGGGGCCTACAATGAGCAGTTCTTC.

V is TRBV7-9 and J is TRBJ2-7; D is undetermined. CDR1 is SEHNR and CDR2 is FQNEAQ in the germline V gene (reference sequence). The germline V and J ends were trimmed by 4 bases and 0 bases, with 7 bases remaining between them. The CDR3 runs to 13 residues. The CDR3 sequence: CASSSLTSYEQYF. CDR3 DNA: TGTGCCAGCAGCTCACTGACCTCCTACGAGCAGTACTTC.

The V call is TRBV5-1, the J call TRBJ2-7, with D perhaps matching TRBD1 (6 bases). Per germline, CDR1 SGHRS and CDR2 YFSETQ. This CDR3 has 14 residues. V lost 4 bases to trimming and J lost 3 bases, with 14 bases between them. CDR3 sequence (DNA): TGCGCCAGCAGCCTCCGGGACAACCTCTACGAGCAGTACTTC. Translating gives CASSLRDNLYEQYF.

A few counts support this clone. The chain is built from TRBV30 and TRBJ2-1; TRBD2 matches at 8 bases. The CDR3 totals 14 residues. V shed 5 bases and J 9 bases; nucleotides not matched to a gene: 12. Germline CDR1 and CDR2: GTSNPN and SVGIG (reference sequence). CDR3 amino acids: CAWEHPGGPGEQFF. CDR3 bases: TGTGCCTGGGAGCACCCGGGGGGGCCGGGTGAGCAGTTCTTC.

This clone was detected a few times. V is TRBV28 and J is TRBJ2-5, with 10 positions matching TRBD1. The V gene end was trimmed by 4 bases and the J gene end by 5 bases; junction bases not matched to a gene: 4. CDR3 length: 14 amino acids. Per the germline V gene, CDR1 is MDHEN and CDR2 is SYDVKM. The CDR3 DNA is TGTGCCAGCAGTTCGGACAGGGGGGAGGAGACCCAGTACTTC. The encoded protein is CASSSDRGEETQYF.

The V gene is TRBV28, the J gene TRBJ1-1; D might be TRBD1 (5 bases). Trimming left V 3 bases short and J 1 base short, with 9 bases between. This CDR3 is built from 14 residues. Germline V gene data show CDR1 as MDHEN and CDR2 as SYDVKM. DNA of the CDR3: TGTGCCAGCAGTTTCGTCGGGGGGAACACTGAAGCTTTCTTT. Its translation is CASSFVGGNTEAFF. Based on the CDR3 plus reference TRBV28 and TRBJ1-1, the full variable domain is DVKVTQSSRYLVKRTGEKVFLECVQDMDHENMFWYRQDPGLGLRLIYFSYDVKMKEKGDIPEGYSVSREKKERFSLILESASTNQTSMYLCASSFVGGNTEAFFGQGTRLTVV.

The V call is TRBV6-1, the J call TRBJ2-5; TRBD2 agrees at 9 bases. The V and J ends lost 2 bases and 2 bases, in that order; junction bases with no gene match: 9. The CDR3 is 17 residues long. CDR1 is MNHNS and CDR2 is SASEGT in the germline V gene. The DNA of the CDR3 is TGTGCCAGCAGTGAATGGGCTAGCGGGGCTGAACAAGAGACCCAGTACTTC. Its translation: CASSEWASGAEQETQYF.